This T cell receptor beta chain is from a study of blood T cell repertoires in COVID-19. The table came from immunoSEQ multiplex PCR; TCRdb's copy has only in-frame clones and leaves some out. The table shows some 120,000 clones, with around 89% occurring only once. Germline lookup yields CDR1 SNHLY and CDR2 FYNNEI. After removal of 3 bases from V and 4 bases from J, the junction contained 4 bases not matched to a gene. This CDR3 spans 14 amino acids. This sequence joins TRBV2 and TRBJ1-2; TRBD1 aligns across 8 bases. The clonotype originates from a human donor in a cohort sampled during active COVID-19. What was sequenced was peripheral blood. CDR3 residues: CASSEQGALYGYTF. Here the CDR3 DNA reads TGTGCCAGCAGTGAGCAGGGGGCTCTCTATGGCTACACCTTC.